The 9 T cell receptor beta chains given below trace back to one sample, sequenced in a study of cytomegalovirus exposure and HLA in healthy donors. This PCR relied on a set of 60 Vbeta primers and 13 Jbeta primers. Here immunoSEQ multiplex PCR was the method, and the copy in TCRdb shows in-frame clones only, minus some. Here the sample spans about 150,000 clones, 86% being singletons. The sequenced sample was PBMCs. All receptors derive from a woman between 18 and 29 years old in good health and CMV-seronegative.

This clone was counted once. The chain carries TRBV18 and TRBJ1-5; D remains unclear. The V gene lost 6 bases and the J gene lost 0 bases, with 9 bases spanning the gap. This CDR3 comprises 14 residues. Germline CDR1 KGHSH, CDR2 LQKENI. This CDR3 is CASSPGYSNQPQHF. The CDR3 nucleotides are TGTGCCAGCTCCCCCGGGTATAGCAATCAGCCCCAGCATTTT.

V usage is TRBV2 and J usage is TRBJ1-6; D possibly corresponds to TRBD1 (6 bases). Trimming stripped 6 bases from V and 9 bases from J, with 18 bases between. CDR3 length equals 15 residues. Germline-derived CDR1 and CDR2 are SNHLY and FYNNEI. The CDR3 loop reads CASRELGGGISPLHF. For the CDR3, the DNA is TGTGCCAGCAGGGAACTAGGGGGTGGCATTTCACCCCTCCACTTT.

V is TRBV30 and J is TRBJ2-7; D gene ambiguous. This CDR3 comprises 13 residues. CDR1 and CDR2 from the germline V gene are GTSNPN and SVGIG (reference sequence). The CDR3, as DNA: TGTGCTAGCCGGCCCCCGGCCCACTACGAGCAGTACTTC. Protein sequence: CASRPPAHYEQYF.

The chain uses TRBV6-5 and TRBJ1-4; D unclear. Trimming pared 2 bases from V and 0 bases from J, leaving 7 bases between. Germline CDR1 is MNHEY and CDR2 is SVGAGI. This CDR3 is built from 15 residues. The CDR3 nucleotides read TGTGCCAGCAGTTACGGCCCTGCAACTAATGAAAAACTGTTTTTT. Its protein product is CASSYGPATNEKLFF.

V is TRBV2 and J is TRBJ2-5; 9 nucleotides agree with TRBD2. Germline CDR1 reads SNHLY; CDR2 reads FYNNEI. V lost 1 base and J lost 5; bases outside the gene matches: 14. This CDR3 region has 18 residues. CDR3 sequence reads: CASSEGPRAAGGGETQYF. The CDR3 DNA is TGTGCCAGCAGTGAAGGTCCCCGGGCAGCGGGGGGCGGGGAGACCCAGTACTTC.

This rearrangement joins TRBV11-2 to TRBJ1-5; weak D call: TRBD1 (6 bases). V shed 3 bases and J shed 2 bases, with 11 bases lying between them. Germline V gene data show CDR1 as SGHAT and CDR2 as FQNNGV. This CDR3 has 15 amino acids. The CDR3 coding sequence is TGTGCCAGCAGCTTGTCACAGGGAGGCAATCAGCCCCAGCATTTT. Residues: CASSLSQGGNQPQHF.

The chain carries TRBV28 and TRBJ1-1; 7 bases are a match to TRBD1. The ends lost 2 bases at V and 5 bases at J; junction bases unmatched: 2. Germline loops: CDR1 MDHEN, CDR2 SYDVKM. This CDR3 has 13 residues. The CDR3 DNA sequence: TGTGCCAGCAGTTTAGAGGGGGCGACTGAAGCTTTCTTT. Its protein is CASSLEGATEAFF. The variable domain in full, with the rest retrieved from reference TRBV28 and TRBJ1-1, is DVKVTQSSRYLVKRTGEKVFLECVQDMDHENMFWYRQDPGLGLRLIYFSYDVKMKEKGDIPEGYSVSREKKERFSLILESASTNQTSMYLCASSLEGATEAFFGQGTRLTVV.

V and J are TRBV7-9 and TRBJ2-1; TRBD2 aligns across 13 bases. Germline CDR1 and CDR2: SEHNR and FQNEAQ (reference sequence). This CDR3 has 15 amino acids. The V and J ends lost 5 bases and 3 bases, in that order; junction bases with no gene match: 1. The CDR3 reads CASSRTSGGYNEQFF. The DNA of the CDR3 is TGTGCCAGCAGCCGGACTAGCGGGGGCTACAATGAGCAGTTCTTC.

This chain uses TRBV19 with TRBJ2-3; 9 nucleotides match TRBD1. Germline lookup yields CDR1 LNHDA and CDR2 SQIVND (reference sequence). This CDR3 is built from 14 residues. V was pared by 4 bases and J by 6 bases, with 5 bases of the junction left unmatched. As DNA, the CDR3 is TGTGCCAGTAGTAGCGGGACAGGGTGGGATACGCAGTATTTT. It yields the protein CASSSGTGWDTQYF.